What follows is one T cell receptor beta chain and its context. Antigen unknown. The sample comes from a study of cytomegalovirus exposure and HLA in healthy donors. Study-wide points: TCR beta sequences numbering roughly 18,000 were associated with HLA alleles at 0.05 false discovery rate in a later analysis.

PCR primers comprised 60 Vbeta and 13 Jbeta primers. TCRdb keeps only in-frame clones here, not all; method: immunoSEQ multiplex PCR. The data show around 68,000 clones, about 85% seen once. The CDR3 consists of 18 residues. The V and J ends lost 4 bases and 3 bases respectively, with 19 bases between them. In germline, CDR1 is MDHEN, CDR2 SYDVKM. Sequencing was performed on PBMCs. This TCR was sampled from a female donor in good health and CMV-seronegative. The chain has TRBV28 and TRBJ2-6; tentative D call: TRBD2 (6 bases). As DNA, the CDR3 is TGTGCCAGCAGTTACTTAAGGCCCGGGGGTTATGGGGCCAACGTCCTGACTTTC. Residues: CASSYLRPGGYGANVLTF.